The 5 T cell receptor beta chains presented below share a single source sample, sequenced in a study of cytomegalovirus exposure and HLA in healthy donors (dated by TCRdb to about 2017). The receptor library was made with the immunoSEQ multiplex PCR assay. The multiplex PCR relied on a mix of 60 forward primers for TCR Vbeta segments and 13 reverse primers for TCR Jbeta segments. This is the immuneACCESS table as TCRdb keeps it, with only in-frame sequences that have V and J called. A part of the clones is gone; compared with another copy, unresolved V genes explain less than half, and the rest is unexplained. For this sample there are about 160,000 clones; 80% appear just once. The ten largest clones add up to around 6.5% of the sample. The sequenced sample consisted of PBMCs. The receptors stem from a male donor in good health and CMV-seropositive.

The chain has TRBV29-1 and TRBJ2-5; 12 bases map to TRBD2. Germline CDR1 is SQVTM and CDR2 is ANQGSEA. The CDR3 is made up of 14 amino acids. V shed 7 bases and J 7 bases; nucleotides not matched to a gene: 10. The CDR3 is CSGASGRGWMTQYF. The DNA of the CDR3 is TGCAGCGGGGCTAGCGGGAGGGGGTGGATGACCCAGTACTTC.

V usage is TRBV5-1 and J usage is TRBJ2-7, with D possibly matching TRBD1 (5 bases). The CDR3 covers 14 residues. Deletions cut 2 bases from V and 0 bases from J, with 9 bases between. Germline CDR1 SGHRS, CDR2 YFSETQ. The CDR3 DNA is TGCGCCAGCAGCTTACAGGCCCACTCCTACGAGCAGTACTTC. It translates to CASSLQAHSYEQYF.

The chain links TRBV10-3 to TRBJ2-1, with 11 bases identical to TRBD1. CDR1 is ENHRY, CDR2 SYGVKD, per germline. The CDR3 runs to 15 residues. J was trimmed by 2 bases and V by 8 bases; bases with no gene match: 5. As DNA, the CDR3 is TGTGCCATCTCCGGGACAGGGGGGGCCTACAATGAGCAGTTCTTC. Its protein is CAISGTGGAYNEQFF.

DNA for the CDR3: TGCGCCAGCAGCGAGGCGGGCCCAAGACAAGAGACCCAGTACTTC. It specifies CASSEAGPRQETQYF. This rearrangement joins TRBV5-1 to TRBJ2-5, with D possibly matching TRBD2 (5 bases). This CDR3 region has 15 residues. Germline V gene data show CDR1 as SGHRS and CDR2 as YFSETQ. Trimming shortened V by 4 bases and J by 2 bases, and 15 bases separated the two germline ends.

CDR3 residues: CASSQLQGANQPQHF. CDR3 bases: TGCGCCAGCAGCCAACTACAGGGGGCGAATCAGCCCCAGCATTTT. The chain carries TRBV4-1 and TRBJ1-5; 9 nucleotides align to TRBD1. The CDR3 is 15 residues long. Germline CDR1 MGHRA, CDR2 YSYEKL. V gave up 2 bases and J gave up 4 bases; unmatched junction bases: 3.